This is a list of T cell receptor beta chains from one sample in a study of shared clonotypes between healthy human individuals. Repertoires were generated with immunoSEQ multiplex PCR, while TCRdb's copy carries only in-frame clones and drops some. The sample has more than 2 million clones, about 94% seen once. The sequenced sample consisted of naive CD8+ T cells sorted from blood. Every receptor here comes from a man in his late teens or twenties in good health. The CDR3 runs from the conserved cysteine through the conserved F or W. The order of the fields is D gene, clone size, V gene, CDR3 length, J gene, CDR3 protein, CDR3 DNA. A D gene is named only where the DNA matches it firmly. Clone size is given for some rows only: seen once, a few or many times, or a class if the clone is expanded.

NA	NA	TRBV12-2	14	TRBJ1-1	CASRPGQENTEAFF	TGTGCAAGTCGCCCCGGACAGGAGAACACTGAAGCTTTCTTT
TRBD2	NA	TRBV4-3	15	TRBJ2-1	CASSQLLAAGNEQFF	TGCGCCAGCAGCCAACTACTAGCGGCGGGCAATGAGCAGTTCTTC
NA	NA	TRBV18	17	TRBJ2-1	CASSPPFGTFLYNEQFF	TGTGCCAGCTCACCACCGTTTGGGACATTTCTCTACAATGAGCAGTTCTTC
TRBD2	NA	TRBV19	12	TRBJ2-7	CARGLAGYEQYF	TGTGCCAGGGGACTAGCAGGGTACGAGCAGTACTTC
NA	few	TRBV4-1	15	TRBJ1-1	CASSQVSGSGTEAFF	TGCGCCAGCAGCCAAGTTTCCGGGAGTGGCACTGAAGCTTTCTTT
TRBD1	NA	TRBV5-6	18	TRBJ1-4	CASSLGGTANPRGEKLFF	TGTGCCAGCAGCTTGGGTGGGACAGCGAACCCCCGGGGTGAAAAACTGTTTTTT
NA	NA	TRBV4-2	17	TRBJ2-7	CASSQGGLAPSIYEQYF	TGTGCCAGCAGCCAAGGGGGGCTAGCCCCCTCAATTTACGAGCAGTACTTC
NA	NA	TRBV15	15	TRBJ2-7	CATSRDSSGSHEQYF	TGTGCCACCAGCAGAGATAGTTCCGGGAGCCACGAGCAGTACTTC
NA	NA	TRBV5-4	15	TRBJ2-2	CASSLGRPPTGELFF	TGTGCCAGCAGCTTGGGGCGTCCTCCCACCGGGGAGCTGTTTTTT
NA	once	TRBV7-9	13	TRBJ2-1	CASSLGLGYEQFF	TGTGCCAGCAGCTTAGGACTAGGGTATGAGCAGTTCTTC
NA	NA	TRBV5-6	14	TRBJ2-1	CASSLGGDDNEQFF	TGTGCCAGCAGCTTGGGAGGGGACGACAATGAGCAGTTCTTC
NA	once	TRBV5-6	16	TRBJ1-2	CASSSGETPIVYGYTF	TGTGCCAGCAGCAGCGGGGAGACGCCTATCGTTTATGGCTACACCTTC
NA	NA	TRBV28	14	TRBJ2-2	CASSKQVPRGELFF	TGTGCCAGCAGTAAACAGGTTCCCAGGGGGGAGCTGTTTTTT
NA	NA	TRBV5-6	18	TRBJ1-4	CASSYGQIEFYTNEKLFF	TGTGCCAGCAGCTATGGACAGATCGAATTTTATACTAATGAAAAACTGTTTTTT
TRBD2	NA	TRBV30	14	TRBJ2-1	CAWGLAGVYNEQFF	TGTGCCTGGGGACTAGCGGGGGTCTACAATGAGCAGTTCTTC
NA	NA	TRBV18	14	TRBJ2-5	CASSPPGEGETQYF	TGTGCCAGCTCACCACCGGGGGAAGGAGAGACCCAGTACTTC
NA	NA	TRBV5-1	18	TRBJ1-1	CASSPLPDGYNMNTEAFF	TGCGCCAGCAGCCCCTTACCCGACGGATATAATATGAACACTGAAGCTTTCTTT
TRBD1	NA	TRBV28	13	TRBJ2-7	CASSFGRGYEQYF	TGTGCCAGCAGTTTCGGCAGGGGGTACGAGCAGTACTTC
NA	NA	TRBV6-5	14	TRBJ1-1	CASSYGARNTEAFF	TGTGCCAGCAGTTACGGGGCTCGGAACACTGAAGCTTTCTTT
NA	NA	TRBV9	13	TRBJ2-7	CASSVGHYDEQYF	TGTGCCAGCTCGGTGGGGCACTACGACGAGCAGTACTTC
NA	NA	TRBV27	13	TRBJ1-1	CASSTAENTEAFF	TGTGCCAGCAGTACCGCGGAAAACACTGAAGCTTTCTTT
NA	NA	TRBV10-3	19	TRBJ2-2	CAISEEGTGAGGDTGELFF	TGTGCCATCAGTGAAGAAGGGACAGGTGCGGGAGGCGACACCGGGGAGCTGTTTTTT
NA	NA	TRBV28	16	TRBJ2-1	CASSSRQARSYNEQFF	TGTGCCAGCAGTTCTCGACAGGCTAGGTCCTACAATGAGCAGTTCTTC
NA	NA	TRBV2	17	TRBJ2-5	CASSDASRSAYQETQYF	TGTGCCAGCAGTGACGCTTCGAGAAGTGCGTACCAAGAGACCCAGTACTTC
NA	once	TRBV13	13	TRBJ2-7	CASSSLMSYEQYF	TGTGCCAGCAGCTCCCTCATGTCCTACGAGCAGTACTTC
TRBD1	NA	TRBV6-5	14	TRBJ2-7	CASSIDRGSYEQYF	TGTGCCAGCAGTATAGACAGGGGCTCCTACGAGCAGTACTTC
TRBD2	NA	TRBV7-6	15	TRBJ2-5	CASSLRLAGVETQYF	TGTGCCAGCAGCCTGAGACTAGCGGGAGTGGAGACCCAGTACTTC
NA	NA	TRBV30	12	TRBJ1-1	CAWRRGYTEAFF	TGTGCCTGGAGGCGTGGATACACTGAAGCTTTCTTT
TRBD1	NA	TRBV10-2	16	TRBJ1-2	CASSPGTGGRNYGYTF	TGCGCCAGCAGCCCCGGGACAGGGGGCCGAAACTATGGCTACACCTTC
NA	NA	TRBV4-3	18	TRBJ1-2	CASSQEVGSEGLDYGYTF	TGCGCCAGCAGCCAAGAAGTGGGAAGCGAGGGATTGGACTATGGCTACACCTTC
TRBD1	once	TRBV6-1	16	TRBJ2-7	CASSEHTGTGFYEQYF	TGTGCCAGCAGTGAACACACCGGGACAGGGTTCTACGAGCAGTACTTC
TRBD1	NA	TRBV28	14	TRBJ2-7	CASTMTGGSYEQYF	TGTGCCAGCACCATGACAGGGGGTAGCTACGAGCAGTACTTC
TRBD2	NA	TRBV5-1	15	TRBJ2-7	CASSLGPREAYEQYF	TGCGCCAGCAGCTTGGGTCCGCGGGAGGCCTACGAGCAGTACTTC
TRBD2	NA	TRBV2	16	TRBJ2-2	CASSELSGGVSGELFF	TGTGCCAGCAGTGAACTAAGCGGGGGGGTAAGCGGGGAGCTGTTTTTT
NA	few	TRBV7-7	13	TRBJ2-3	CASSPDNTDTQYF	TGTGCTAGCAGCCCGGACAACACAGATACGCAGTATTTT
NA	NA	TRBV9	13	TRBJ2-7	CASSLPPGHEQYF	TGTGCCAGCAGCCTTCCCCCAGGGCACGAGCAGTACTTC
TRBD1	NA	TRBV19	16	TRBJ2-6	CASRAGGPSGANVLTF	TGTGCCAGTAGGGCAGGGGGACCCTCTGGGGCCAACGTCCTGACTTTC
NA	NA	TRBV25-1	15	TRBJ1-6	CASSVAGVRNSPLHF	TGTGCCAGCAGTGTAGCGGGGGTCAGGAATTCACCCCTCCACTTT
NA	once	TRBV11-2	14	TRBJ2-2	CASSLMGGTGELFF	TGTGCCAGCAGCTTAATGGGAGGTACCGGGGAGCTGTTTTTT
NA	NA	TRBV11-2	15	TRBJ2-3	CASSWRWGSTDTQYF	TGTGCCAGCAGCTGGAGATGGGGCAGCACAGATACGCAGTATTTT
NA	NA	TRBV15	14	TRBJ1-2	CATSRDGAGYGYTF	TGTGCCACCAGCAGAGATGGGGCAGGGTATGGCTACACCTTC
NA	NA	TRBV4-1	13	TRBJ2-5	CASSQERQETQYF	TGCGCCAGCAGCCAAGAACGACAAGAGACCCAGTACTTC
NA	NA	TRBV27	13	TRBJ2-7	CASRGDNSYEQYF	TGTGCCAGCAGGGGTGACAACTCCTACGAGCAGTACTTC
NA	once	TRBV7-9	15	TRBJ1-2	CASSLSPGEIYGYTF	TGTGCCAGCAGCTTAAGCCCAGGGGAGATCTATGGCTACACCTTC
NA	NA	TRBV2	15	TRBJ2-3	CASSGRYGSTDTQYF	TGTGCCAGCAGTGGGAGGTATGGTAGCACAGATACGCAGTATTTT
NA	NA	TRBV30	14	TRBJ1-1	CAWSDPSMGTEAFF	TGTGCCTGGAGTGACCCCTCGATGGGCACTGAAGCTTTCTTT
NA	NA	TRBV19	15	TRBJ2-7	CASSTFTGSSYEQYF	TGTGCCAGTAGTACATTTACAGGGAGCTCCTACGAGCAGTACTTC
NA	NA	TRBV7-9	14	TRBJ1-2	CASSSLGIVGGYTF	TGTGCCAGCAGCTCACTCGGAATAGTGGGGGGCTACACCTTC
NA	NA	TRBV2	14	TRBJ2-7	CASSEGQESYEQYF	TGTGCCAGCAGTGAAGGACAGGAGTCCTACGAGCAGTACTTC
NA	NA	TRBV30	16	TRBJ2-7	CAWRPPRTPNSYEQYF	TGTGCCTGGAGACCCCCCCGGACACCGAACTCCTACGAGCAGTACTTC